Sequencing of this T cell receptor beta chain was carried out in a study of blood T cell repertoires in COVID-19. Study in general: Samples came from the United States, Italy and Spain, spanning acute and convalescent COVID-19. PBMCs, B-cell-depleted T cells, or T cells provided the cDNA or gDNA that made up the material.

Seattle enrolled patients during active infection and tracked them longitudinally. Original data processing: Using reference gene primer amplification, nucleated cell counts were estimated. The repertoire was sequenced with immunoSEQ multiplex PCR; TCRdb's copy has only in-frame clones and lacks some. For V, J and clone size, that table is used; D and trimming come from the DNA. The table includes about 97,000 clones, around 90% detected once. The germline V gene has CDR1 WNHNN and CDR2 SYGVQD (reference sequence). Trimming took 4 bases from V and 2 from J, leaving 12 bases between them. This CDR3 has 16 amino acids.

What was sequenced was peripheral blood. The chain is built from TRBV10-1 and TRBJ2-6, with a tentative D call TRBD2 (7 bases). The TCR comes from a woman between 50 and 59 years old with COVID-19, enrolled during active disease. The CDR3, as DNA: TGCGCCAGCAGTGGTTCGGGGGGCGCTGGGGCCAACGTCCTGACTTTC. It translates to CASSGSGGAGANVLTF.